Below, 26 T cell receptor beta chains from the same sample are listed, as sequenced in a study of blood T cell repertoires in COVID-19. Using immunoSEQ multiplex PCR, the repertoire was profiled, and TCRdb retains in-frame clones only, with some absent. The sample has about 300,000 clones, 87% seen once. Sample: peripheral blood. Source of these receptors: a woman aged 35 to 49 who had recovered from COVID-19.

V is TRBV9 and J is TRBJ1-2; no clear D gene. Germline CDR1 is SGDLS and CDR2 is YYNGEE. This CDR3 has 14 amino acids. Trimming removed 0 bases from V and 4 bases from J, with 10 bases in between. The chain's CDR3 is CASSVGTRGYGYTF. CDR3 DNA: TGTGCCAGCAGCGTAGGAACCAGAGGCTATGGCTACACCTTC.

V gene TRBV5-5 combines with J gene TRBJ2-3; D may be TRBD2 (7 bases). Per germline, CDR1 SGHKS and CDR2 YYEKEE (reference sequence). Trimming shortened V by 1 base and J by 4 bases, and 13 bases separated the two germline ends. This CDR3 has 15 amino acids. The CDR3 region has the DNA TGTGCCAGCAGCTTGTTGGGGGGGCGGGCAGATACGCAGTATTTT. It translates to CASSLLGGRADTQYF.

The chain uses TRBV6-5 and TRBJ1-2; D is uncertain. V lost 2 bases, J lost 7 bases, and 11 bases lay in between. CDR1 MNHEY and CDR2 SVGAGI come from the germline V gene. There are 13 residues in the CDR3. Here the CDR3 reads CASSYGSFFGYTF. The CDR3 DNA reads TGTGCCAGCAGTTACGGCTCGTTCTTTGGCTACACCTTC.

The V and J genes are TRBV11-2 and TRBJ1-1; maybe TRBD1 (6 bases). The CDR3 covers 15 residues. Germline values: CDR1 SGHAT, CDR2 FQNNGV. Trimming took 2 bases from V and 0 from J, leaving 10 bases between them. The CDR3 DNA follows: TGTGCCAGCAGCTTATGGGCAGGGGTGAACACTGAAGCTTTCTTT. This sequence encodes CASSLWAGVNTEAFF. The complete variable domain, with remaining parts taken from reference TRBV11-2 and TRBJ1-1, reads EAGVAQSPRYKIIEKRQSVAFWCNPISGHATLYWYQQILGQGPKLLIQFQNNGVVDDSQLPKDRFSAERLKGVDSTLKIQPAKLEDSAVYLCASSLWAGVNTEAFFGQGTRLTVV.

The DNA for the CDR3 is TGTGCCACCAGTGATGAAAGGGGTCGGGATGAGCAGTTCTTC. The encoded protein is CATSDERGRDEQFF. The genes are TRBV24-1 and TRBJ2-1, with a tentative D call TRBD1 (5 bases). In germline, CDR1 is KGHDR, CDR2 SFDVKD. The CDR3 runs 14 residues. V was clipped by 3 bases and J by 8 bases, with 13 bases between them.

V gene TRBV7-6 combines with J gene TRBJ2-1, with 8 bases identical to TRBD2. J lost 2 bases, V lost 2 bases, and 8 bases had no gene match. This CDR3 is built from 17 residues. CDR1 is SGHVS and CDR2 is FNYEAQ in the germline V gene. CDR3 sequence: CASSLLGLGRPYNEQFF. CDR3 bases: TGTGCCAGCAGCTTACTGGGACTAGGACGGCCCTACAATGAGCAGTTCTTC. The full variable domain, completed using reference TRBV7-6 and TRBJ2-1, is GAGVSQSPRYKVTKRGQDVALRCDPISGHVSLYWYRQALGQGPEFLTYFNYEAQQDKSGLPNDRFSAERPEGSISTLTIQRTEQRDSAMYRCASSLLGLGRPYNEQFFGPGTRLTVL.

This clone came up a few times. The chain recombines TRBV5-6 with TRBJ2-7; 7 positions agree with TRBD2. With 2 bases clipped from V and 3 bases from J, the junction kept 2 bases outside the gene matches. CDR1 is SGHDT, CDR2 YYEEEE, per germline. The CDR3 consists of 13 residues. The CDR3 DNA reads as TGTGCCAGCAGCTTCGGGAGGAGCTACGAGCAGTACTTC. Translation gives CASSFGRSYEQYF.

This rearrangement joins TRBV19 to TRBJ1-5, with D possibly TRBD1 on 6 matching bases. V gave up 8 bases and J gave up 3 bases, with 17 bases separating them. The CDR3 runs to 15 residues. Germline assignment: CDR1 LNHDA and CDR2 SQIVND (reference sequence). CDR3 in DNA: TGTGCCAGTGGCACTTTTCGGGACACCAATCAGCCCCAGCATTTT. Translation gives CASGTFRDTNQPQHF.

This chain uses TRBV27 with TRBJ1-5; D remains unclear. V was clipped by 2 bases and J by 7 bases, with 9 bases between them. The CDR3 has 13 residues. In germline, CDR1 is MNHEY, CDR2 SMNVEV (reference sequence). CDR3 DNA: TGTGCCAGCAGTTTAAGTTCTAGCCAGCCCCAGCATTTT. It encodes CASSLSSSQPQHF.

This clone has just one count. V is TRBV6-5 and J is TRBJ1-1; D possibly corresponds to TRBD1 (6 bases). CDR1 is MNHEY and CDR2 is SVGAGI in the germline V gene. This CDR3 comprises 14 residues. V gave up 10 bases and J gave up 4 bases, with 19 bases separating them. CDR3 protein: CATGATGTGTEAFF. CDR3 coding DNA: TGTGCCACTGGGGCTACAGGGACGGGCACTGAAGCTTTCTTT.

The chain carries TRBV28 and TRBJ2-2; TRBD2 matches at 12 bases. The CDR3 loop spans 16 amino acids. Losses at the gene ends were 3 bases for V and 7 bases for J; bases not matched to a gene: 6. Germline V CDR1 and CDR2: MDHEN, SYDVKM. This chain's CDR3 is CASSLVRTSGVGELFF. DNA of the CDR3: TGTGCCAGCAGTTTGGTTAGGACTAGCGGGGTCGGGGAGCTGTTTTTT.

The gene calls are TRBV4-2 and TRBJ1-1; 11 bases fit TRBD1. Per germline, CDR1 LGHNA and CDR2 YNFKEQ. The V and J ends lost 1 base and 4 bases, in that order; junction bases with no gene match: 2. The CDR3 loop spans 15 amino acids. The CDR3, as DNA: TGTGCCAGCAGCCAAGTCGGGACAGGGGGCACTGAAGCTTTCTTT. This gives the protein CASSQVGTGGTEAFF.

This clone was observed a handful of times. The chain is built from TRBV28 and TRBJ2-7, with 7 bases that match TRBD1. Germline-derived CDR1 and CDR2 are MDHEN and SYDVKM. Losses at the gene ends were 7 bases for V and 3 bases for J; bases not matched to a gene: 12. This CDR3 comprises 15 residues. CDR3 sequence (DNA): TGTGCCAGCATCAAACAGGGGTCAGGGGACTACGAGCAGTACTTC. Protein sequence: CASIKQGSGDYEQYF.

In its sample, this clone was seen once. The V gene is TRBV19, the J gene TRBJ1-1; D unclear. Germline CDR1 is LNHDA and CDR2 is SQIVND (reference sequence). V was pared by 1 base and J by 4 bases, with 7 bases between. CDR3 length: 13 amino acids. CDR3 sequence (DNA): TGTGCCAGTAGTATAGGTCAGGCCACTGAAGCTTTCTTT. Translation: CASSIGQATEAFF.

This chain connects TRBV11-3 to TRBJ2-5, with D possibly matching TRBD2 (7 bases). Germline CDR1 reads SGHNT; CDR2 reads YENEEA. The CDR3 loop spans 18 amino acids. V gave up 1 base and J gave up 1 base, with 19 bases separating them. The CDR3 nucleotides read TGTGCCAGCAGCTTAGGCCCCTGGCTAGCGGACAGCCAAGAGACCCAGTACTTC. Amino acid sequence: CASSLGPWLADSQETQYF.

The V gene is TRBV7-9, the J gene TRBJ2-3; 8 nucleotides match TRBD2. Germline trimming cut 1 base from V and 2 bases from J; bases unmatched to any gene: 8. The CDR3 is made up of 17 amino acids. CDR1 is SEHNR and CDR2 is FQNEAQ in the germline V gene (reference sequence). CDR3 in amino acids: CASSLGGSSGTTDTQYF. DNA for the CDR3: TGTGCCAGCAGCTTAGGGGGGAGTAGCGGGACCACAGATACGCAGTATTTT.

The chain couples TRBV9 to TRBJ2-5; perhaps TRBD1 as D (5 bases). Germline V gene sequence: CDR1 SGDLS, CDR2 YYNGEE. V was pared by 0 bases and J by 4 bases, with 7 bases between. This CDR3 spans 13 amino acids. CDR3 sequence reads: CASSVATGETQYF. The DNA for the CDR3 is TGTGCCAGCAGCGTAGCTACAGGAGAGACCCAGTACTTC.

The chain recombines TRBV30 with TRBJ1-2; no definite D call. Germline CDR1 reads GTSNPN; CDR2 reads SVGIG (reference sequence). The CDR3 loop spans 11 amino acids. Trimming removed 3 bases at V and 2 bases at J, with 4 bases between. The CDR3 spells CAWSPNYGYTF. CDR3 sequence (DNA): TGTGCCTGGAGCCCAAACTATGGCTACACCTTC.

The V call is TRBV29-1, the J call TRBJ1-1; D remains unclear. Between the trimmed V and J ends, which lost 2 bases and 6 bases, there was a span of 13 bases. The CDR3 sequence is 13 residues long. From germline, CDR1 is SQVTM and CDR2 ANQGSEA. The CDR3 DNA is TGCAGCGTTGAAAGCCCCCACAGATCTGAAGCTTTCTTT. Translating gives CSVESPHRSEAFF.

The chain carries TRBV18 and TRBJ2-7; possible D gene TRBD2, 5 bases. CDR1 is KGHSH, CDR2 LQKENI, per germline. The V end lost 3 bases, the J end lost 5 bases, and 23 bases lay between the germline ends. The CDR3 has 17 residues. The CDR3 sequence is CASSPSPRTYAGNEQYF. The CDR3 DNA reads TGTGCCAGCTCACCTTCCCCTAGGACCTACGCCGGGAACGAGCAGTACTTC.

The V gene is TRBV10-3, the J gene TRBJ2-3; 8 bases agree with TRBD1. CDR1 and CDR2 (germline): ENHRY, SYGVKD. Germline trimming cut 10 bases from V and 1 base from J; bases unmatched to any gene: 13. The CDR3 consists of 16 residues. This chain's CDR3 is CATAPDRGTRTDTQYF. CDR3 DNA sequence: TGTGCCACCGCCCCCGACAGGGGAACTCGCACAGATACGCAGTATTTT.

This chain links TRBV2 with TRBJ2-7; maybe TRBD2 (6 bases). Deletions cut 3 bases from V and 2 bases from J, with 11 bases between. The CDR3 is made up of 14 amino acids. The germline CDR1 and CDR2 sequences are SNHLY and FYNNEI. In DNA, the CDR3 is TGTGCCAGCAGTGAGGGGACTGCTCCCTACGAGCAGTACTTC. This translates into CASSEGTAPYEQYF.

J is TRBJ1-1 and V is TRBV19, with D possibly being TRBD1 (5 bases). CDR3 size: 17 residues. CDR1 LNHDA and CDR2 SQIVND come from the germline V gene (reference sequence). V lost 5 bases, J lost 4 bases, and 23 bases lay in between. Written as DNA, the CDR3 is TGTGCCAGTAGTTCAGCGGGTCTGTCCTACGGGGCCACTGAAGCTTTCTTT. This gives the protein CASSSAGLSYGATEAFF.

V is TRBV11-3 and J is TRBJ2-2, with TRBD2 matching over 7 bases. Germline trimming cut 8 bases from V and 6 bases from J; bases unmatched to any gene: 6. The CDR3 covers 13 residues. Germline V gene lookup returns CDR1 SGHNT and CDR2 YENEEA. CDR3 in amino acids: CASSRAGAGELFF. The CDR3 nucleotides are TGTGCCAGCTCCCGTGCGGGGGCCGGGGAGCTGTTTTTT. Complete variable domain (other parts from reference TRBV11-3 and TRBJ2-2): EAGVVQSPRYKIIEKKQPVAFWCNPISGHNTLYWYLQNLGQGPELLIRYENEEAVDDSQLPKDRFSAERLKGVDSTLKIQPAELGDSAVYLCASSRAGAGELFFGEGSRLTVL.

The gene calls are TRBV27 and TRBJ1-2; 7 nucleotides match TRBD1. The CDR3 spans 17 residues. CDR1 is MNHEY, CDR2 SMNVEV, per germline (reference sequence). The junction had 21 bases not matched to a gene; V was cut back by 8 bases and J by 6 bases. Written as DNA, the CDR3 is TGTGCCAGCGGCCACAGGGGCCAACTAGAAATAAAGGATGGCTACACCTTC. This codes for CASGHRGQLEIKDGYTF.

The J gene is TRBJ2-5, the V gene TRBV14, with a possible D match to TRBD2 (5 bases). Germline V gene lookup returns CDR1 SGHDN and CDR2 FVKESK. V dropped 0 bases and J dropped 5 bases, with 16 bases sitting between them. There are 16 residues in the CDR3. CDR3 nucleotides: TGTGCCAGCAGCCAAGATCCGGATGAGGGCGAGGAGACCCAGTACTTC. Its translation: CASSQDPDEGEETQYF.